Listed below are T cell receptor beta chains from one sample, sequenced in a study of T cells in narcolepsy. Data came from immunoSEQ multiplex PCR; TCRdb stores just in-frame clones and leaves some out. In the table there are approximately 40,000 clones, about 91% of which are singletons. Material: CD45RA- memory CD4+ T cells from PBMCs. The receptors come from a human donor with narcolepsy. Both conserved end residues are part of each CDR3. A D gene is named only where the DNA matches it firmly. Where a row states a size, it is once, few, many or the class of an expanded clone; other rows omit it.

v_gene,len,j_gene,d_gene,abundance,CDR3nt,CDR3aa
TRBV5-1,14,TRBJ2-5,TRBD2,-,TGCGCCAGCAGCCCGGGTGGACTAGAAGAGACCCAGTACTTC,CASSPGGLEETQYF
TRBV14,15,TRBJ1-1,-,-,TGTGCCAGCAGCCAGACTCCCGGGGGGGCTGGTGAAGCTTTCTTT,CASSQTPGGAGEAFF
TRBV9,14,TRBJ2-7,-,-,TGTGCCAGCAGCGAGGGGGGACAGCCCTACGAGCAGTACTTC,CASSEGGQPYEQYF
TRBV27,13,TRBJ2-7,TRBD1,-,TGTGCCAGCAGTCTCGGACAGGGCAGAGAGCAGTACTTC,CASSLGQGREQYF
TRBV7-9,12,TRBJ2-5,-,-,TGTGCCACCCAGCTTATAGCAGAGACCCAGTACTTC,CATQLIAETQYF
TRBV6-1,13,TRBJ2-7,TRBD1,-,TGTGCCAGCAGTGAATTGGGACAGATCGAGCAGTACTTC,CASSELGQIEQYF
TRBV11-1,14,TRBJ2-1,-,-,TGTGCCAGCAGCTTAGAGGGTGGGTACAATGAGCAGCTCTTC,CASSLEGGYNEQLF
TRBV19,14,TRBJ1-3,-,-,TGTGCCAGTAGTATAAGGGGTTCGGGAAACACCATATATTTT,CASSIRGSGNTIYF
TRBV2,15,TRBJ2-1,-,-,TGTGCCAGCAGTGAAAGTCCTGGGGCGTACAATGAGCAGTTCTTC,CASSESPGAYNEQFF
TRBV15,15,TRBJ2-2,-,-,TGTGCCACCAGCAGAGGGGGAGGAAGCACCGGGGAGCTGTTTTTT,CATSRGGGSTGELFF
TRBV29-1,14,TRBJ2-5,TRBD2,-,TGCAGCGCGGGGACTAGCGGGGGGGTGGAGACCCAGTACTTC,CSAGTSGGVETQYF
TRBV5-5,16,TRBJ2-7,TRBD2,-,TGTGCCAGCAGCGATGGGACTAGCGGGAGGGCTAACGAGCAGTACTTC,CASSDGTSGRANEQYF
TRBV7-3,15,TRBJ1-2,-,-,TGTGCCAGCAGCCCTATGGCAGGGGATAGCTATGGCTACACCTTC,CASSPMAGDSYGYTF
TRBV5-4,17,TRBJ2-4,TRBD1,-,TGTGCCAGCAGCTTGGGGTCTACAGGGGTTGGCAAAAACATTCAGTACTTC,CASSLGSTGVGKNIQYF
TRBV18,13,TRBJ2-7,-,-,TGTGCCAGCTCACCACCGACCTCCTACGAGCAGTACTTC,CASSPPTSYEQYF
TRBV7-9,15,TRBJ2-1,-,-,TGTGCCAGCAGCTTAGCCGGAGGGTTAGGCAATGAGCAGTTCTTC,CASSLAGGLGNEQFF
TRBV5-6,15,TRBJ2-3,-,-,TGTGCCAGCAGCAACTTACCTAGCAGCACAGATACGCAGTATTTT,CASSNLPSSTDTQYF
TRBV18,13,TRBJ2-5,TRBD1,few,TGTGCCAGCTCATTGGACAGGGGGGAGACCCAGTACTTC,CASSLDRGETQYF
TRBV10-1,16,TRBJ2-5,TRBD2,-,TGCGCCAGCACCCAGTTCCGCGGGGGGACCCAAGAGACCCAGTACTTC,CASTQFRGGTQETQYF